The 22 T cell receptor beta chains given below trace back to one sample, sequenced in a study of blood T cell repertoires in COVID-19. Generated by immunoSEQ multiplex PCR, the TCRdb table keeps only in-frame clones and is missing some. There are hundreds of thousands of clones in the sample; approximately 86% occur only once, and approximately 2% lies in the top ten. The sequencing sample was made of peripheral blood. These receptors were taken from a woman aged 25-40 years who had recovered from COVID-19.

The gene calls are TRBV4-3 and TRBJ1-2, with no clear D. Trimming removed 0 bases at V and 7 bases at J, with 9 bases between. This CDR3 is built from 13 residues. Germline V gene lookup returns CDR1 LGHNA and CDR2 YSLEER. The CDR3 sequence is CASSQDGGSGYTF. CDR3 bases: TGCGCCAGCAGCCAAGATGGAGGGAGTGGCTACACCTTC.

The rearrangement links TRBV5-6 to TRBJ2-1, with D unclear. With 0 bases removed from V and 4 bases from J, the gap between germline ends came to 11 bases. Germline values: CDR1 SGHDT, CDR2 YYEEEE. The CDR3 has 15 amino acids. This chain's CDR3 is CASSLAGHPYNEQFF. CDR3 nucleotides: TGTGCCAGCAGCTTGGCGGGTCACCCGTACAATGAGCAGTTCTTC.

This clone has just one count. The rearrangement links TRBV5-3 to TRBJ1-5, with 8 bases identical to TRBD1. TRBV5-3 is sorted into the ORF group, with uncertain function. The CDR3 sequence is 16 residues long. V lost 4 bases, J lost 5 bases, and 11 bases stayed unmatched. The CDR3 coding sequence is TGTGCCAGAAGCGCGATTCGACAGGGGTCCTATCAGCCCCAGCATTTT. Protein sequence: CARSAIRQGSYQPQHF.

The V and J genes are TRBV14 and TRBJ2-7; TRBD1 is a possible D gene (5 bases). Trimming shortened V by 0 bases and J by 1 base, and 13 bases separated the two germline ends. The CDR3 has 16 amino acids. Germline V gene data show CDR1 as SGHDN and CDR2 as FVKESK. The CDR3 is CASSQDLGLGSYEQYF. The CDR3, as DNA: TGTGCCAGCAGCCAAGATTTGGGGCTCGGTTCCTACGAGCAGTACTTC. Full variable domain (missing parts from reference TRBV14 and TRBJ2-7): EAGVTQFPSHSVIEKGQTVTLRCDPISGHDNLYWYRRVMGKEIKFLLHFVKESKQDESGMPNNRFLAERTGGTYSTLKVQPAELEDSGVYFCASSQDLGLGSYEQYFGPGTRLTVT.

The rearrangement joins TRBV6-5 to TRBJ1-1; tentatively, D is TRBD1 (5 bases). V gave up 5 bases and J gave up 2 bases, with 12 bases separating them. Germline CDR1 reads MNHEY; CDR2 reads SVGAGI. The CDR3 spans 14 residues. The CDR3 region is CASSLSTGNTEAFF. The CDR3 bases are TGTGCCAGCAGTCTTTCTACAGGCAACACTGAAGCTTTCTTT.

The genes are TRBV27 and TRBJ2-1; 8 bases line up with TRBD1. Trimming at V came to 5 bases and at J to 4 bases, leaving 7 bases not matched to a gene. CDR1 is MNHEY and CDR2 is SMNVEV in the germline V gene (reference sequence). This CDR3 region has 15 residues. The CDR3 spells CASSRSRGPYNEQFF. DNA for the CDR3: TGTGCCAGCAGTAGGAGCAGGGGGCCATACAATGAGCAGTTCTTC.

The chain has TRBV18 and TRBJ2-3, with D perhaps matching TRBD2 (6 bases). The germline CDR1 and CDR2 sequences are KGHSH and LQKENI. V lost 5 bases, J lost 3 bases, and 18 bases lay in between. The CDR3 sequence is 16 residues long. The CDR3 DNA follows: TGTGCCAGCTCATCCTGGAACTGGGACTCTACAGATACGCAGTATTTT. Its translation is CASSSWNWDSTDTQYF.

The rearrangement joins TRBV27 to TRBJ2-7; D ambiguous. Per the germline V gene, CDR1 is MNHEY and CDR2 is SMNVEV (reference sequence). V gave up 2 bases and J gave up 1 base, with 6 bases separating them. There are 13 residues in the CDR3. CDR3 nucleotide sequence: TGTGCCAGCAGTTTAGCGGAATCCTACGAGCAGTACTTC. It translates to CASSLAESYEQYF.

The V gene is TRBV2, the J gene TRBJ2-3; TRBD1 agrees at 7 bases. Germline lookup yields CDR1 SNHLY and CDR2 FYNNEI. The J segment lost 4 bases and the V segment lost 6 bases, leaving 13 bases of the junction unmatched. This CDR3 is built from 16 residues. The CDR3 DNA sequence: TGTGCCAGCAGCTTTGAACGGGACAGCCCTCCAGATACGCAGTATTTT. This gives the protein CASSFERDSPPDTQYF. Full variable domain (rest looked up from reference TRBV2 and TRBJ2-3): EPEVTQTPSHQVTQMGQEVILRCVPISNHLYFYWYRQILGQKVEFLVSFYNNEISEKSEIFDDQFSVERPDGSNFTLKIRSTKLEDSAMYFCASSFERDSPPDTQYFGPGTRLTVL.

J is TRBJ2-7 and V is TRBV5-4; 7 nucleotides line up with TRBD1. Per the germline V gene, CDR1 is SGHNT and CDR2 is YYREEE (reference sequence). The V gene end was trimmed by 3 bases and the J gene end by 7 bases; junction bases not matched to a gene: 10. The CDR3 consists of 14 residues. The CDR3 protein is CASSWKTGIGEQYF. The CDR3 DNA follows: TGTGCCAGCAGCTGGAAGACAGGGATAGGTGAGCAGTACTTC.

The V and J genes are TRBV27 and TRBJ1-4; maybe TRBD1 (6 bases). The germline V gene has CDR1 MNHEY and CDR2 SMNVEV (reference sequence). Between the trimmed V and J ends, which lost 0 bases and 11 bases, there was a span of 13 bases. The CDR3 runs 14 residues. The CDR3 DNA follows: TGTGCCAGCAGTTTATCGTTCTTGGGGGCTAAACTGTTTTTT. Translating it yields CASSLSFLGAKLFF. Together with reference TRBV27 and TRBJ1-4, the CDR3 gives the full variable domain: EAQVTQNPRYLITVTGKKLTVTCSQNMNHEYMSWYRQDPGLGLRQIYYSMNVEVTDKGDVPEGYKVSRKEKRNFPLILESPSPNQTSLYFCASSLSFLGAKLFFGSGTQLSVL.

This sequence joins TRBV5-4 and TRBJ2-5; 8 bases are a match to TRBD2. The V gene end was trimmed by 2 bases and the J gene end by 5 bases; junction bases not matched to a gene: 5. Germline loops: CDR1 SGHNT, CDR2 YYREEE (reference sequence). The CDR3 contains 14 residues. This chain's CDR3 is CASSLGLAGETQYF. CDR3 bases: TGTGCCAGCAGCTTAGGACTAGCAGGGGAGACCCAGTACTTC.

This chain joins TRBV13 and TRBJ2-1, with TRBD2 identical over 11 bases. V lost 5 bases and J lost 4; bases outside the gene matches: 4. Germline V gene data show CDR1 as PRHDT and CDR2 as FYEKMQ (reference sequence). This CDR3 contains 15 residues. This CDR3 is CASSPGTSGYNEQFF. For the CDR3, the DNA is TGTGCCAGCAGCCCGGGGACTAGCGGTTACAATGAGCAGTTCTTC.

V usage is TRBV9 and J usage is TRBJ2-5, with 11 bases that match TRBD2. Germline V gene lookup returns CDR1 SGDLS and CDR2 YYNGEE. Trimming took 0 bases from V and 2 from J; bases not matched to a gene: 6. This CDR3 is 17 amino acids long. CDR3 in DNA: TGTGCCAGCAGCGTAGGGACTAGCGGGTATCTACAAGAGACCCAGTACTTC. Its translation: CASSVGTSGYLQETQYF. Full variable domain (outside the CDR3, taken from reference TRBV9 and TRBJ2-5): DSGVTQTPKHLITATGQRVTLRCSPRSGDLSVYWYQQSLDQGLQFLIQYYNGEERAKGNILERFSAQQFPDLHSELNLSSLELGDSALYFCASSVGTSGYLQETQYFGPGTRLLVL.

This clone was recorded a few times. The chain combines TRBV6-2 or TRBV6-3 with TRBJ2-1, with TRBD2 identical over 12 bases. The CDR3 has 20 residues. Trimming cost V 2 bases and J 8 bases; bases outside gene matches: 19. Germline CDR1 is MNHEY and CDR2 is SVGEGT. The CDR3 protein is CASSYGRRATSGRGVYEQFF. For the CDR3, the DNA is TGTGCCAGCAGTTACGGAAGGCGGGCGACTAGCGGGAGAGGGGTATATGAGCAGTTCTTC.

The V and J genes are TRBV5-5 and TRBJ2-7; 7 nucleotides match TRBD2. V shed 3 bases and J 2 bases; nucleotides not matched to a gene: 2. The germline gives CDR1 SGHKS, CDR2 YYEKEE (reference sequence). CDR3 length: 13 residues. DNA of the CDR3: TGTGCCAGCAGCTGGGGAGGGACCTACGAGCAGTACTTC. Translation gives CASSWGGTYEQYF. The full variable domain, with the rest looked up from reference TRBV5-5 and TRBJ2-7, is DAGVTQSPTHLIKTRGQQVTLRCSPISGHKSVSWYQQVLGQGPQFIFQYYEKEERGRGNFPDRFSARQFPNYSSELNVNALLLGDSALYLCASSWGGTYEQYFGPGTRLTVT.

V gene TRBV24-1 combines with J gene TRBJ2-2; 7 bases are shared with TRBD2. V gave up 4 bases and J gave up 0 bases; unmatched junction bases: 7. The CDR3 contains 17 residues. Germline CDR1 is KGHDR and CDR2 is SFDVKD. CDR3 protein: CATSDPRGGANTGELFF. CDR3 nucleotides: TGTGCCACCAGTGACCCCCGGGGAGGGGCGAACACCGGGGAGCTGTTTTTT.

The chain carries TRBV28 and TRBJ1-2, with a tentative D call TRBD1 (5 bases). V lost 7 bases and J 2 bases, leaving 8 bases between the germline ends. This CDR3 is 12 amino acids long. Germline CDR1 reads MDHEN; CDR2 reads SYDVKM. The CDR3 loop is CASNRRNYGYTF. CDR3 DNA: TGTGCCAGCAACAGGCGGAACTATGGCTACACCTTC.

The chain uses TRBV6-5 and TRBJ1-1; TRBD1 aligns across 10 bases. V lost 8 bases and J lost 7; bases outside the gene matches: 13. Germline V gene lookup returns CDR1 MNHEY and CDR2 SVGAGI. The CDR3 covers 15 residues. In nucleotides, the CDR3 is TGTGCCAGCCTGTCGGGACAGGGGTTTGTCGGTGAAGCTTTCTTT. Translated, it gives CASLSGQGFVGEAFF.

The chain joins TRBV19 to TRBJ1-5; D ambiguous. Germline V gene sequence: CDR1 LNHDA, CDR2 SQIVND (reference sequence). V lost 5 bases and J 2 bases, leaving 16 bases between the germline ends. CDR3 length: 16 residues. CDR3 loop: CASSSPEGFGNQPQHF. CDR3 DNA: TGTGCCAGTAGTTCCCCGGAGGGATTTGGCAATCAGCCCCAGCATTTT.

J is TRBJ1-1 and V is TRBV7-2; a possible D gene is TRBD1 (5 bases). CDR3 length equals 16 residues. V was shortened by 8 bases and J by 1 base, with 20 bases between the two germline ends. CDR1 SGHTA and CDR2 FQGNSA come from the germline V gene. The CDR3 protein is CASRSRGAGGNTEAFF. The DNA of the CDR3 is TGTGCCAGCCGCTCTAGGGGCGCCGGCGGGAACACTGAAGCTTTCTTT.

V gene TRBV7-2 combines with J gene TRBJ1-1; D unclear. Germline-derived CDR1 and CDR2 are SGHTA and FQGNSA. There are 14 residues in the CDR3. V dropped 1 base and J dropped 2 bases, with 8 bases sitting between them. The DNA of the CDR3 is TGTGCCAGCAGCTTAGTAGCCGGTAACACTGAAGCTTTCTTT. It translates to CASSLVAGNTEAFF.